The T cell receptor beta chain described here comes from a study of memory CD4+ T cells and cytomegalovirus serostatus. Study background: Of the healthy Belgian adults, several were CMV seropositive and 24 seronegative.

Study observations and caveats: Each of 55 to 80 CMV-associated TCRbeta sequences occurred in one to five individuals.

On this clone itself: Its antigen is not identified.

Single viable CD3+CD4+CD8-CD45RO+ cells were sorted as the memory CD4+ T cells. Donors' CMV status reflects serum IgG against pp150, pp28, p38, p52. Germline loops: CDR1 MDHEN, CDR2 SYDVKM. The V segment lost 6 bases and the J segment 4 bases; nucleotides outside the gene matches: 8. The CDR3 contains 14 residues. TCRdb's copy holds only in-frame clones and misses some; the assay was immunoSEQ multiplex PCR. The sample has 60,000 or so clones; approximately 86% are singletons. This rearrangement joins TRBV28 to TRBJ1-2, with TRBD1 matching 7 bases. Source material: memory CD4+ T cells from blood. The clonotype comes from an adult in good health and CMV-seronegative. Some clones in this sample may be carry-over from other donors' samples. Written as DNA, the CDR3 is TGTGCCAGCAGACCACCCGGGACAGCCTATGGCTACACCTTC. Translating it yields CASRPPGTAYGYTF.